The TCR beta chain described here comes from a study of blood T cell repertoires in COVID-19. For the study at large: T cells, B-cell-depleted T cells, or PBMCs supplied cDNA or gDNA.

Germline V gene data show CDR1 as MNHEY and CDR2 as SVGAGI. CDR3 length: 14 residues. The trim removed 5 bases at V and 0 bases at J, leaving 4 bases unmatched. Original analysis: How many nucleated cells were present was estimated from reference gene primer amplification. The data were produced by immunoSEQ multiplex PCR, yet TCRdb's version contains in-frame clones alone and is incomplete. That table is the source of V, J and clone size, and D and trimming were worked out from the DNA. Here the sample spans tens of thousands of clones, approximately 85% being singletons. The clonotype comes from a woman aged 80 or over with active or convalescent COVID-19. This chain connects TRBV6-5 to TRBJ2-7; 7 nucleotides align to TRBD2. Sequencing was performed on peripheral blood. The CDR3 DNA reads as TGTGCCAGCAGTCGCGGGGGTCACTCCTACGAGCAGTACTTC. It is translated as CASSRGGHSYEQYF.